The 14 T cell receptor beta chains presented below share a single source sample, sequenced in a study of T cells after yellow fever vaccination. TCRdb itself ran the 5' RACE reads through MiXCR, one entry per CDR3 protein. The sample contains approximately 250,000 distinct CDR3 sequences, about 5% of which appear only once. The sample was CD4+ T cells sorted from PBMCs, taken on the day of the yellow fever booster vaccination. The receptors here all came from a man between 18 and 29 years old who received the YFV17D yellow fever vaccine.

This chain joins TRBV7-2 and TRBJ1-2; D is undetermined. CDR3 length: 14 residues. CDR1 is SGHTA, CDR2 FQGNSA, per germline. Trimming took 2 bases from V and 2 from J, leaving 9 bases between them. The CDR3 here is CASSLIAGNYGYTF. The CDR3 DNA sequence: TGTGCCAGCAGCTTAATTGCGGGGAACTATGGCTACACCTTC. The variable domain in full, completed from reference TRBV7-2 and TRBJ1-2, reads GAGVSQSPSNKVTEKGKDVELRCDPISGHTALYWYRQSLGQGLEFLIYFQGNSAPDKSGLPSDRFSAERTGGSVSTLTIQRTQQEDSAVYLCASSLIAGNYGYTFGSGTRLTVV.

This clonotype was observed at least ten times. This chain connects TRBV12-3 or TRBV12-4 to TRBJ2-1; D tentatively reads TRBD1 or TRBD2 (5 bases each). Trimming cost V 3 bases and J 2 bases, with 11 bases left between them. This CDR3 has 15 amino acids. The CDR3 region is CASSLGVTPYNEQFF. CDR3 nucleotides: TGTGCCAGCAGTTTGGGGGTAACCCCCTACAATGAGCAGTTCTTC.

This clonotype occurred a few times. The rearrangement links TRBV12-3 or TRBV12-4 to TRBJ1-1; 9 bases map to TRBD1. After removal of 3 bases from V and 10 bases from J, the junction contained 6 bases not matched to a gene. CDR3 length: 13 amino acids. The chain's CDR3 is CASSLGQGDRAFF. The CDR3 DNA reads TGTGCCAGCAGTTTGGGACAGGGTGATAGAGCTTTCTTT.

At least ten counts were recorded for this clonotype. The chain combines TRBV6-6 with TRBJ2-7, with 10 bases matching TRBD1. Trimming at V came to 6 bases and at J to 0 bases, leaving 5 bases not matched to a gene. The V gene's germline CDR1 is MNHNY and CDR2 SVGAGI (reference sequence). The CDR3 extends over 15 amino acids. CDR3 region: CASSPGQGSSYEQYV. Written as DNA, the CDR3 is TGTGCCAGCAGCCCGGGACAGGGGAGCTCCTACGAGCAGTACGTC.

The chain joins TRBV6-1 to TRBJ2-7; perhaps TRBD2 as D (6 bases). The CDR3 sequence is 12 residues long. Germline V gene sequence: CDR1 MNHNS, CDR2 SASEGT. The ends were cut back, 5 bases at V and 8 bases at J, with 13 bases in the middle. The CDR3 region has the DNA TGTGCCAGCAGTCCTACGGGAGCGCAGCAGTACGTC. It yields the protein CASSPTGAQQYV.

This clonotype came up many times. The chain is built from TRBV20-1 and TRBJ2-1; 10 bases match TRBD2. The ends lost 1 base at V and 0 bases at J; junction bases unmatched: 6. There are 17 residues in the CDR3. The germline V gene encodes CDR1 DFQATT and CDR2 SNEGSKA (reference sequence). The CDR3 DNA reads TGCAGTGCTAGAGTTAGCGGGGGGCCGGGCTCCTACAATGAGCAGTTCTTC. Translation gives CSARVSGGPGSYNEQFF.

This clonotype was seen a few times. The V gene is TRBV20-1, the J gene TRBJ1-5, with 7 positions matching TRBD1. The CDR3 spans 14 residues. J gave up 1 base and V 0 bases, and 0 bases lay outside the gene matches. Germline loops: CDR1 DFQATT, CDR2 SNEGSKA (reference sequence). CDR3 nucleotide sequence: TGCAGTGCTAGAGAGACAGGGAGCAATCAGCCCCAGCATTTT. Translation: CSARETGSNQPQHF.

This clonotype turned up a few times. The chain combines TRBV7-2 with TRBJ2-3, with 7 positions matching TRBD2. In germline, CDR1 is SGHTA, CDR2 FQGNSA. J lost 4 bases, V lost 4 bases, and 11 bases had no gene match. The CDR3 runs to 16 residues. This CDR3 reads CASSYSSGSSPDTQYF. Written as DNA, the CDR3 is TGTGCCAGCAGCTACTCTAGCGGTTCCTCCCCAGATACGCAGTATTTT.

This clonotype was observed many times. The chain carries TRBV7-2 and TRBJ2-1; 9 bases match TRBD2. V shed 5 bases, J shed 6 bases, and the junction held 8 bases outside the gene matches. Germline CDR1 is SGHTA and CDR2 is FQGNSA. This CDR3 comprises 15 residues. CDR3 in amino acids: CASSVPERGVNEQFF. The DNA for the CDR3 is TGTGCCAGCAGCGTCCCGGAGCGGGGGGTCAATGAGCAGTTCTTC.

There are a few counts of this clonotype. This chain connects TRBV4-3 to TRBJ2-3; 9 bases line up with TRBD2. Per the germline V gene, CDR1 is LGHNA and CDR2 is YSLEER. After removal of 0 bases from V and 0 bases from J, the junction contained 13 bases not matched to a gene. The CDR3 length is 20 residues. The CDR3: CASSQEVRRGGRRSTDTQYF. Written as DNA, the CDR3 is TGCGCCAGCAGCCAAGAAGTTCGGCGGGGGGGCCGTAGGAGCACAGATACGCAGTATTTT.

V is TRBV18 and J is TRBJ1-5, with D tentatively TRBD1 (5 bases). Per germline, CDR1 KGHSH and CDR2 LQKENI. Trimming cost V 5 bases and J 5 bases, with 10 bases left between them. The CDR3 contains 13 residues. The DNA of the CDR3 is TGTGCCAGCTCAGCAGGGAGGGATCAGCCCCAGCATTTT. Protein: CASSAGRDQPQHF.

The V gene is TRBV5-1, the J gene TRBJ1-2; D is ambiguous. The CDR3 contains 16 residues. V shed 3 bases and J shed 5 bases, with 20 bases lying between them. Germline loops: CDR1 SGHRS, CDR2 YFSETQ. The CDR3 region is CASSSNHEGTGYGYTF. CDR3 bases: TGCGCCAGCAGCTCCAACCATGAGGGAACGGGGTATGGCTACACCTTC.

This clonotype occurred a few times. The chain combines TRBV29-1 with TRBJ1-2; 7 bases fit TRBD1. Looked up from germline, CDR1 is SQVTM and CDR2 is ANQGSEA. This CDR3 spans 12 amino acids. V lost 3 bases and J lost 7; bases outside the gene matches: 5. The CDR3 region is CSVDVPGGGYTF. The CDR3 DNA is TGCAGCGTTGATGTTCCAGGGGGTGGCTACACCTTC.

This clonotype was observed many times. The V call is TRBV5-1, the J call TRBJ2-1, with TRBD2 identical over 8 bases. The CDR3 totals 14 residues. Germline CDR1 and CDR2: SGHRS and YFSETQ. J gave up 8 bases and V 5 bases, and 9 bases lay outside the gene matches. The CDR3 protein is CASRRGAGEYEQFF. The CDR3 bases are TGCGCCAGCAGGCGGGGGGCCGGTGAGTATGAGCAGTTCTTC.